The 23 T cell receptor beta chains reported below all come from one sample, sequenced in a study of vaccination effects on CD4 cells after COVID-19. Antigen specificity for these receptors is unknown. The data were produced by immunoSEQ multiplex PCR, yet TCRdb's version contains in-frame clones alone and is incomplete. The data hold tens of thousands of clones, with roughly four fifths observed a single time. Antigen-specific CD4+ T cell clonotypes were called by their expansion after viral peptide-pool culture in ViraFEST. When more than 9 days of culture had elapsed, CD4+ T cells were isolated. Participants completed two doses of the BNT162b2 or mRNA-1273 vaccine. This specimen was CD4+ T cells from PBMCs cultured with HCoV-229E spike peptides, taken after COVID-19 vaccination. All receptors come from a human donor who received a COVID-19 vaccine.

V is TRBV29-1 and J is TRBJ1-2; TRBD1 matches at 11 bases. After removal of 6 bases from V and 7 bases from J, the junction contained 7 bases not matched to a gene. The CDR3 length is 13 residues. The germline CDR1 and CDR2 sequences are SQVTM and ANQGSEA. CDR3 sequence (DNA): TGCAGCGTGCGGACAGGGGGCGCGGGTGGCTACACCTTC. This codes for CSVRTGGAGGYTF.

The V gene is TRBV10-1, the J gene TRBJ2-3, with 7 nucleotides matching TRBD2. The CDR3 extends over 14 amino acids. CDR1 and CDR2 (germline): WNHNN, SYGVQD (reference sequence). The V segment lost 2 bases and the J segment 6 bases; nucleotides outside the gene matches: 5. The CDR3 spells CASSEGGVADTQYF. CDR3 sequence (DNA): TGCGCCAGCAGTGAGGGGGGGGTGGCCGATACGCAGTATTTT.

The rearrangement uses TRBV6-1 and TRBJ1-3; TRBD1 is a possible D gene (5 bases). Germline lookup yields CDR1 MNHNS and CDR2 SASEGT. The CDR3 has 14 residues. Trimming left V 2 bases short and J 8 bases short, with 13 bases between. The CDR3 spells CASSEQSGSYTIYF. DNA of the CDR3: TGTGCCAGCAGTGAACAGTCAGGGTCATACACCATATATTTT.

This CDR3 is CASSPRGFEQFF. CDR3 nucleotides: TGTGCCAGCAGCCCAAGGGGGTTTGAGCAGTTCTTC. The J gene is TRBJ2-1, the V gene TRBV7-8; D is possibly TRBD1 (6 bases). Trimming removed 5 bases from V and 9 bases from J, with 11 bases in between. The germline V gene encodes CDR1 SGHVS and CDR2 FQNEAQ. There are 12 residues in the CDR3.

The genes are TRBV25-1 and TRBJ1-5, with D unclear. The ends were cut back, 6 bases at V and 1 base at J, with 10 bases in the middle. Germline values: CDR1 MGHDK, CDR2 SYGVNS. The length of the CDR3 is 14 residues. The DNA for the CDR3 is TGTGCCAGCAGAGGACCGACCAGCAATCAGCCCCAGCATTTT. Protein product: CASRGPTSNQPQHF.

The rearrangement joins TRBV2 to TRBJ2-1, with a tentative D call TRBD2 (5 bases). V dropped 7 bases and J dropped 6 bases, with 13 bases sitting between them. Germline V CDR1 and CDR2: SNHLY, FYNNEI. The CDR3 contains 13 residues. The CDR3 region is CASTILVINEQFF. CDR3 DNA sequence: TGTGCCAGCACGATACTAGTGATCAATGAGCAGTTCTTC.

The CDR3 DNA reads as TGTGCCAGCAGCCATCAGCGGGGGGTACGTGGGGCCAACGTCCTGACTTTC. Amino acids: CASSHQRGVRGANVLTF. The V and J genes are TRBV7-2 and TRBJ2-6; 9 bases line up with TRBD2. Trimming took 5 bases from V and 3 from J; bases not matched to a gene: 8. CDR3 length: 17 residues. CDR1 is SGHTA, CDR2 FQGNSA, per germline.

J is TRBJ2-3 and V is TRBV3-1 (or the pseudogene TRBV3-2), with TRBD2 identical over 10 bases. The CDR3 loop spans 18 amino acids. From germline, CDR1 is LGHDT and CDR2 YNNKEL (reference sequence). Trimming cost V 0 bases and J 5 bases; bases outside gene matches: 11. The CDR3 reads CASSQDGNLAGVIDTQYF. The CDR3 nucleotides are TGTGCCAGCAGCCAAGATGGGAATCTAGCGGGGGTGATAGATACGCAGTATTTT.

This chain uses TRBV18 with TRBJ2-1; 7 bases are shared with TRBD2. The germline CDR1 and CDR2 sequences are KGHSH and LQKENI. The CDR3 contains 15 residues. With V trimmed by 10 bases and J by 5 bases, 14 bases remained unmatched. CDR3: CATASSRGRNNEQFF. CDR3 nucleotides: TGTGCCACTGCCTCGTCGCGGGGGAGGAACAATGAGCAGTTCTTC.

This sequence joins TRBV21-1 and TRBJ2-4; TRBD1, the table's D call, lacks a check against the DNA. TRBV21-1 is described as a pseudogene. The CDR3 sequence is 15 residues long. The CDR3 is CASSKKAGKENIQYF. CDR3 nucleotides: TGTGCCAGCAGCAAAAAGGCAGGAAAGGAAAACATTCAGTACTTC.

The genes are TRBV9 and TRBJ2-5; 9 positions match TRBD2. The CDR3 covers 19 residues. The V gene's germline CDR1 is SGDLS and CDR2 YYNGEE. Losses at the gene ends were 1 base for V and 3 bases for J; bases not matched to a gene: 16. CDR3 region: CASSVSLGSSGGGKETQYF. The CDR3 DNA reads as TGTGCCAGCAGCGTATCGCTCGGGAGTAGCGGGGGTGGAAAAGAGACCCAGTACTTC.

Only a few counts were recorded for this clone. V is TRBV3-1 (or the pseudogene TRBV3-2) and J is TRBJ2-2, with D possibly matching TRBD1 (6 bases). The V end was cut by 4 bases, the J end by 6 bases, with 18 bases between. The CDR3 is 16 residues long. Germline V gene data show CDR1 as LGHDT and CDR2 as YNNKEL (reference sequence). CDR3 region: CASSRPDPQGPGELFF. CDR3 nucleotides: TGTGCCAGCAGCCGCCCGGATCCGCAGGGGCCCGGGGAGCTGTTTTTT.

The rearrangement joins TRBV24-1 to TRBJ1-4; D call uncertain. This CDR3 has 13 residues. Germline CDR1 is KGHDR and CDR2 is SFDVKD. V dropped 4 bases and J dropped 8 bases, with 10 bases sitting between them. CDR3 coding DNA: TGTGCCACCAGTGACCCAAGACGGGAAAAACTGTTTTTT. Translation gives CATSDPRREKLFF.

CDR3 region: CASSGSSNQPQHF. The CDR3 region has the DNA TGTGCCAGTAGTGGCAGCAGCAATCAGCCCCAGCATTTT. The chain combines TRBV19 with TRBJ1-5; D remains ambiguous. CDR3 size: 13 residues. Trimming cost V 5 bases and J 1 base, with 6 bases left between them. Germline V gene data show CDR1 as LNHDA and CDR2 as SQIVND (reference sequence).

The chain links TRBV6-6 to TRBJ2-2; no firm D call. CDR1 is MNHNY and CDR2 is SVGAGI in the germline V gene (reference sequence). V was clipped by 6 bases and J by 6 bases, with 11 bases between them. The CDR3 has 13 amino acids. CDR3 region: CASSRDISGELFF. CDR3 nucleotide sequence: TGTGCCAGCAGCCGCGATATTTCCGGGGAGCTGTTTTTT.

This clone has just one count. This chain uses TRBV4-1 with TRBJ1-4; the D gene is possibly TRBD1 (5 bases). The CDR3 loop spans 17 amino acids. The V and J ends lost 2 bases and 3 bases respectively, with 16 bases between them. Per germline, CDR1 MGHRA and CDR2 YSYEKL. The CDR3 nucleotides are TGCGCCAGCAGCCAACTAACAAGGCTGGGACCTAATGAAAAACTGTTTTTT. Translated, it gives CASSQLTRLGPNEKLFF.

This rearrangement joins TRBV7-8 to TRBJ1-6, with D uncertain. The CDR3 covers 18 residues. Trimming left V 2 bases short and J 4 bases short, with 18 bases between. CDR1 is SGHVS, CDR2 FQNEAQ, per germline. As DNA, the CDR3 is TGTGCCAGCAGCTTAAACTTAGTGCTGGCTGGGTATAATTCACCCCTCCACTTT. Its protein is CASSLNLVLAGYNSPLHF.

The chain joins TRBV30 to TRBJ2-6, with TRBD1 matching over 12 bases. Trimming at V came to 5 bases and at J to 4 bases, leaving 9 bases not matched to a gene. Germline V gene lookup returns CDR1 GTSNPN and CDR2 SVGIG (reference sequence). The CDR3 covers 17 residues. DNA of the CDR3: TGTGCCTGGTACCGGGACAGGGGGCGCCGAGGGGCCAACGTCCTGACTTTC. This sequence encodes CAWYRDRGRRGANVLTF.

The chain couples TRBV7-2 to TRBJ2-3; D possibly corresponds to TRBD2 (5 bases). Germline assignment: CDR1 SGHTA and CDR2 FQGNSA. This CDR3 spans 15 amino acids. Trimming cost V 5 bases and J 1 base, with 13 bases left between them. The DNA of the CDR3 is TGTGCCAGCAGCCCAGACTACCTTCGCACAGATACGCAGTATTTT. Residues: CASSPDYLRTDTQYF.

The chain employs TRBV13 and TRBJ1-1; D gene ambiguous. Germline V gene data show CDR1 as PRHDT and CDR2 as FYEKMQ (reference sequence). The CDR3 extends over 14 amino acids. With 2 bases removed from V and 7 bases from J, the gap between germline ends came to 14 bases. The CDR3 reads CASSLFSPGDEAFF. The CDR3 DNA sequence: TGTGCCAGCAGCTTATTTTCCCCCGGGGATGAAGCTTTCTTT.

Written as DNA, the CDR3 is TGTGCCAGCAGCCAAGACGCCAGGGTGGGTTCACCCCTCCACTTT. It translates to CASSQDARVGSPLHF. The chain employs TRBV14 and TRBJ1-6; D is possibly TRBD1 (5 bases). CDR3 length: 15 amino acids. Germline V gives CDR1 SGHDN, CDR2 FVKESK. Trimming took 0 bases from V and 9 from J, leaving 12 bases between them.

The rearrangement joins TRBV6-5 to TRBJ2-1; D might be TRBD2 (5 bases). V was trimmed by 0 bases and J by 5 bases, leaving 11 bases between them. From germline, CDR1 is MNHEY and CDR2 SVGAGI. The CDR3 totals 15 residues. CDR3 coding DNA: TGTGCCAGCAGTTACTCTCTCGTCGGGGACAATGAGCAGTTCTTC. This gives the protein CASSYSLVGDNEQFF.

The chain couples TRBV6-6 to TRBJ2-7, with a weak D call TRBD2 (6 bases). The CDR3 contains 13 residues. The germline gives CDR1 MNHNY, CDR2 SVGAGI (reference sequence). V was pared by 6 bases and J by 7 bases, with 16 bases between. Written as DNA, the CDR3 is TGTGCCAGCAGGGCGGGGACCCCAAGGGAGCAGTACGTC. Encoded protein: CASRAGTPREQYV.